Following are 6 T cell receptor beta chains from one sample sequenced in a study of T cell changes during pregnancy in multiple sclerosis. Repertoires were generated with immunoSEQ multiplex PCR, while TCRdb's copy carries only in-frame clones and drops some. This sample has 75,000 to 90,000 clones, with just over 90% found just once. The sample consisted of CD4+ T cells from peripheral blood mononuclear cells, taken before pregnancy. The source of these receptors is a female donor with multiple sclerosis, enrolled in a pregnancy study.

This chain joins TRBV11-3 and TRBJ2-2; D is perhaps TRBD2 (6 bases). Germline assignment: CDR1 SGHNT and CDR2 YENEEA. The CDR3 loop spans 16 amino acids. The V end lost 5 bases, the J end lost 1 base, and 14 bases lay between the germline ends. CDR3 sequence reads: CASSPGLSGNTGELFF. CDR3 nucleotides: TGTGCCAGCAGCCCGGGACTCTCGGGGAACACCGGGGAGCTGTTTTTT.

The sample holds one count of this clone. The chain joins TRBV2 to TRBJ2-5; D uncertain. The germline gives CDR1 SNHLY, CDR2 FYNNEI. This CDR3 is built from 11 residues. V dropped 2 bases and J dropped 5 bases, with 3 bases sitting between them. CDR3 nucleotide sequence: TGTGCCAGCAGTGAACTGGAGACCCAGTACTTC. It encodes CASSELETQYF. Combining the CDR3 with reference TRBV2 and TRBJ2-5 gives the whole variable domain EPEVTQTPSHQVTQMGQEVILRCVPISNHLYFYWYRQILGQKVEFLVSFYNNEISEKSEIFDDQFSVERPDGSNFTLKIRSTKLEDSAMYFCASSELETQYFGPGTRLLVL.

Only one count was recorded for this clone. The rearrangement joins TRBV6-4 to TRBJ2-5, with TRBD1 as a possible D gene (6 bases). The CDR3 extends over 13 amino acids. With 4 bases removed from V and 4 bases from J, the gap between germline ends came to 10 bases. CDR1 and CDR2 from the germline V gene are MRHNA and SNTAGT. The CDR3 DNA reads TGTGCCAGCAGTGCCCAAGGGGGAGAGACCCAGTACTTC. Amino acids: CASSAQGGETQYF.

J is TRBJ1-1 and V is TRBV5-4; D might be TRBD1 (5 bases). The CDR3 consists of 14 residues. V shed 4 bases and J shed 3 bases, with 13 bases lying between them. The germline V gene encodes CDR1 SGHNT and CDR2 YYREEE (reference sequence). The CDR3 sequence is CASSTAGIDTEAFF. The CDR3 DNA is TGTGCCAGCAGCACAGCAGGGATAGACACTGAAGCTTTCTTT. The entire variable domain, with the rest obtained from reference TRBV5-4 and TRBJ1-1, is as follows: ETGVTQSPTHLIKTRGQQVTLRCSSQSGHNTVSWYQQALGQGPQFIFQYYREEENGRGNFPPRFSGLQFPNYSSELNVNALELDDSALYLCASSTAGIDTEAFFGQGTRLTVV.

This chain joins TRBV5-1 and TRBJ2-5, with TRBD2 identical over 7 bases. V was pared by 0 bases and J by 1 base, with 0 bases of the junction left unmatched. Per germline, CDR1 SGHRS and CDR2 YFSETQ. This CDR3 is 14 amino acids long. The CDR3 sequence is CASSLGGGQETQYF. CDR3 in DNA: TGCGCCAGCAGCTTGGGGGGGGGCCAAGAGACCCAGTACTTC.

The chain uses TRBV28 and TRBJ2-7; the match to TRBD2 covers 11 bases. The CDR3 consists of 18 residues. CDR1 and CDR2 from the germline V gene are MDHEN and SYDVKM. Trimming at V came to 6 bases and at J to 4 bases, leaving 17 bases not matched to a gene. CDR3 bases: TGTGCCAGCAGCTCGCTGGTGAGTGGACTAGCGGGCGTGTACGAGCAGTACTTC. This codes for CASSSLVSGLAGVYEQYF. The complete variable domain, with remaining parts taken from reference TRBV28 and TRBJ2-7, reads DVKVTQSSRYLVKRTGEKVFLECVQDMDHENMFWYRQDPGLGLRLIYFSYDVKMKEKGDIPEGYSVSREKKERFSLILESASTNQTSMYLCASSSLVSGLAGVYEQYFGPGTRLTVT.